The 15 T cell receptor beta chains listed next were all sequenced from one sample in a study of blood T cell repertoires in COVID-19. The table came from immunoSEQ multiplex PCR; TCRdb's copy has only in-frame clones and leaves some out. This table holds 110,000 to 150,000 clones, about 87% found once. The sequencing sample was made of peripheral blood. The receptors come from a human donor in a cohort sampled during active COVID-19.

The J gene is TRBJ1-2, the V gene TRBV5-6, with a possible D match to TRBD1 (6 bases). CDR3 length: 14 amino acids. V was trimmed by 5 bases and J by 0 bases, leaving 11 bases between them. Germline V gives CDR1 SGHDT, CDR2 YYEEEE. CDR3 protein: CASRWDTSNYGYTF. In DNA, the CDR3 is TGTGCCAGCAGGTGGGACACTTCTAACTATGGCTACACCTTC.

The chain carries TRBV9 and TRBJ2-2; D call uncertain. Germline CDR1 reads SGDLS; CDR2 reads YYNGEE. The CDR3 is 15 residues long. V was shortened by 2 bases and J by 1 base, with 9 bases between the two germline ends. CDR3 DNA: TGTGCCAGCAGCGTTTTTCCCGGGAACACCGGGGAGCTGTTTTTT. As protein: CASSVFPGNTGELFF.

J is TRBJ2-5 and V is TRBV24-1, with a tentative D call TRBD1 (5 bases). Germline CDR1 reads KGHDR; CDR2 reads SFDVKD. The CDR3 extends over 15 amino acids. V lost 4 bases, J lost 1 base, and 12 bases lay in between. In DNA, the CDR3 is TGTGCCACCAGTGACGCGGTTAGGGGCCAAGAGACCCAGTACTTC. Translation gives CATSDAVRGQETQYF.

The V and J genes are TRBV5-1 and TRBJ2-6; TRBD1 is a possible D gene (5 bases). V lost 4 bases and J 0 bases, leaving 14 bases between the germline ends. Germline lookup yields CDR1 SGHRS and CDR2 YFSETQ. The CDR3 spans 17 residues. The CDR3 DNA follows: TGCGCCAGCAGCCCCACAGGTTTATCCTCTGGGGCCAACGTCCTGACTTTC. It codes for CASSPTGLSSGANVLTF.

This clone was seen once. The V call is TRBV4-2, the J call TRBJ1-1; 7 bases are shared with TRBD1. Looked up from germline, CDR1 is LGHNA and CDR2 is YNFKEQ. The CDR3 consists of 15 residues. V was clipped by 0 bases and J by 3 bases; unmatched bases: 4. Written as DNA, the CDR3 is TGTGCCAGCAGCCAAGATAGGGGGCGAGACACTGAAGCTTTCTTT. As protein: CASSQDRGRDTEAFF.

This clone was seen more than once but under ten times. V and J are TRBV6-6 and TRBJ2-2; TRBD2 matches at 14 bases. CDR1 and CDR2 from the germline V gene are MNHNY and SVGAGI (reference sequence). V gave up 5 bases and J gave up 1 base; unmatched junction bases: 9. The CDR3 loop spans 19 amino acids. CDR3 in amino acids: CASSPPTGTSGRNTGELFF. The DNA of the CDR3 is TGTGCCAGCAGTCCACCTACCGGGACTAGCGGGAGGAACACCGGGGAGCTGTTTTTT.

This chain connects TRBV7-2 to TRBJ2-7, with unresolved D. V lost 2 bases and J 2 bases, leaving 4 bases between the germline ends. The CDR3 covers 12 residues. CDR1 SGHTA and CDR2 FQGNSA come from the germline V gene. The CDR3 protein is CASSLWPYEQYF. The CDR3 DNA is TGTGCCAGCAGCTTATGGCCCTACGAGCAGTACTTC. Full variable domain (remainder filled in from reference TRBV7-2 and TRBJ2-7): GAGVSQSPSNKVTEKGKDVELRCDPISGHTALYWYRQSLGQGLEFLIYFQGNSAPDKSGLPSDRFSAERTGGSVSTLTIQRTQQEDSAVYLCASSLWPYEQYFGPGTRLTVT.

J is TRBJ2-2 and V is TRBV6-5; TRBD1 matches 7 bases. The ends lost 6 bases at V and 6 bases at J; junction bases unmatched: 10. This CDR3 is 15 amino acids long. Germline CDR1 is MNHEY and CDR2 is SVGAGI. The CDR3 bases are TGTGCCAGCAGCCCCGGGACAGTGCGGGCCGGGGAGCTGTTTTTT. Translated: CASSPGTVRAGELFF.

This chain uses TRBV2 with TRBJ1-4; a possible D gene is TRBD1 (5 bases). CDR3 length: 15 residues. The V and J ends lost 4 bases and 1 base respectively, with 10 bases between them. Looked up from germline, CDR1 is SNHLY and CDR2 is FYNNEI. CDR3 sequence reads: CASSVRGGTNEKLFF. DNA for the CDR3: TGTGCCAGCAGTGTGCGGGGCGGAACTAATGAAAAACTGTTTTTT. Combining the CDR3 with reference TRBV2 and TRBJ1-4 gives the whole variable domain EPEVTQTPSHQVTQMGQEVILRCVPISNHLYFYWYRQILGQKVEFLVSFYNNEISEKSEIFDDQFSVERPDGSNFTLKIRSTKLEDSAMYFCASSVRGGTNEKLFFGSGTQLSVL.

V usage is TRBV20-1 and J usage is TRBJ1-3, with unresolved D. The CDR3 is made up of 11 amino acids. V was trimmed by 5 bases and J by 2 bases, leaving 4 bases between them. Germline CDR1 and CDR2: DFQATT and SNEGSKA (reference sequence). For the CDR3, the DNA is TGCAGTGCTCAAACTGGAAACACCATATATTTT. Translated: CSAQTGNTIYF.

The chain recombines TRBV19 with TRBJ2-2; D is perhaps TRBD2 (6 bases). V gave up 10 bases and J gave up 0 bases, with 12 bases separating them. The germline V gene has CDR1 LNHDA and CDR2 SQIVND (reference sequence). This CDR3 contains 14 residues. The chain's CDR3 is CATGGVTNTGELFF. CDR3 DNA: TGTGCCACCGGCGGGGTTACGAACACCGGGGAGCTGTTTTTT.

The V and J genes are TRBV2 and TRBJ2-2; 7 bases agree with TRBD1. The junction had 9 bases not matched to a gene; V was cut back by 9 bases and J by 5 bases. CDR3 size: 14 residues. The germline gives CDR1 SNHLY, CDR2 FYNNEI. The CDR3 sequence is CASRGLVGTGELFF. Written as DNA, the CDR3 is TGTGCCAGTAGGGGGCTAGTGGGGACCGGGGAGCTGTTTTTT.

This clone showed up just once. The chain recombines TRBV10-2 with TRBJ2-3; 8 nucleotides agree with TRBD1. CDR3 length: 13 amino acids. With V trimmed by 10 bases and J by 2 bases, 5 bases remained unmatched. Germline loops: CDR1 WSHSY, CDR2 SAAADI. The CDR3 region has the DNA TGCGCCACCCTGGACAGGGTCACAGATACGCAGTATTTT. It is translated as CATLDRVTDTQYF.

The CDR3 is CASSSGDGKNTGELFF. The CDR3 DNA reads as TGTGCCAGCAGCTCGGGGGACGGTAAAAACACCGGGGAGCTGTTTTTT. The chain links TRBV7-6 to TRBJ2-2; tentatively, D is TRBD2 (6 bases). CDR3 length equals 16 residues. The V gene's germline CDR1 is SGHVS and CDR2 FNYEAQ. Trimming shortened V by 4 bases and J by 2 bases, and 14 bases separated the two germline ends. Full variable domain (remainder filled in from reference TRBV7-6 and TRBJ2-2): GAGVSQSPRYKVTKRGQDVALRCDPISGHVSLYWYRQALGQGPEFLTYFNYEAQQDKSGLPNDRFSAERPEGSISTLTIQRTEQRDSAMYRCASSSGDGKNTGELFFGEGSRLTVL.

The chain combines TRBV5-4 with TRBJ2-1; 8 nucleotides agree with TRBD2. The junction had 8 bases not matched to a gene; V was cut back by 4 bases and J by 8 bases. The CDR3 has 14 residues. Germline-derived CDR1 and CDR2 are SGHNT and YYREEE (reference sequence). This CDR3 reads CASSATSDGDEQFF. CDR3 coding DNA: TGTGCCAGCAGCGCGACTAGCGACGGGGATGAGCAGTTCTTC.